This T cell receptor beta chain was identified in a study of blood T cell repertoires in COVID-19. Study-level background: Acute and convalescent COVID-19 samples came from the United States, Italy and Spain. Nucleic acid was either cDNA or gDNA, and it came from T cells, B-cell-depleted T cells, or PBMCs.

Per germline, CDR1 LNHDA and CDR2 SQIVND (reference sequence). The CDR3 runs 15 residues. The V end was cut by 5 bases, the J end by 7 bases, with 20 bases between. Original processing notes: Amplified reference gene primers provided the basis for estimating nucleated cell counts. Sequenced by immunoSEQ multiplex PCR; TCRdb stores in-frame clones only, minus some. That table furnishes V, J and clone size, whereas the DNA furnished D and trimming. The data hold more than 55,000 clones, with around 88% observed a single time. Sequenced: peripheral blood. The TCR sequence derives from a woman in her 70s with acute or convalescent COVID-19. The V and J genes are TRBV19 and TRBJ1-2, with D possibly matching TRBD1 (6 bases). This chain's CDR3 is CASSVQGTETRGYTF. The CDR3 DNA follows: TGTGCCAGTAGTGTACAGGGTACGGAGACTCGTGGCTACACCTTC.